Listed here are 22 T cell receptor beta chains from one sample, sequenced in a study of CD8 T cells in ankylosing spondylitis. General observations from the study: Roughly 8 highly homologous variants formed a TCR beta motif that appeared characteristic of ankylosing spondylitis blood.

Their antigens remain unidentified. One entry per CDR3 protein, called by TCRdb with MiXCR from the 5' RACE reads. The table lists around 770,000 distinct CDR3 sequences, 12% of them singletons. Material for sequencing was blood, either unsorted or a sorted T cell fraction (not recorded which). The source is a male donor with ankylosing spondylitis.

The sample holds a few counts of this clonotype. The J gene is TRBJ2-3, the V gene TRBV7-2; no definite D call. V was pared by 5 bases and J by 5 bases, with 23 bases between. Germline V gene sequence: CDR1 SGHTA, CDR2 FQGNSA. The CDR3 runs 17 residues. The CDR3 nucleotides read TGTGCCAGCAGCACCCACCCGACGGGCGTAGTAGGAGATACGCAGTATTTT. Protein product: CASSTHPTGVVGDTQYF.

This clonotype has just a few counts. The chain is built from TRBV18 and TRBJ1-2, with D uncertain. The CDR3 covers 13 residues. CDR1 is KGHSH, CDR2 LQKENI, per germline. V lost 2 bases and J 8 bases, leaving 12 bases between the germline ends. The CDR3 DNA reads as TGTGCCAGCTCACCAGGAAACGGCCTAGGCTACACCTTC. As protein: CASSPGNGLGYTF.

This clonotype appeared a few times. V and J are TRBV20-1 and TRBJ2-5, with D uncertain. Trimming took off 1 base at V and 2 bases at J, with 14 bases between the two ends. CDR3 length: 15 amino acids. Germline-derived CDR1 and CDR2 are DFQATT and SNEGSKA (reference sequence). The CDR3 sequence: CSARGAEEVQETQYF. The CDR3 coding sequence is TGCAGTGCTAGAGGGGCCGAAGAAGTTCAAGAGACCCAGTACTTC.

This clonotype was detected ten times or more. This chain connects TRBV10-3 to TRBJ1-1; no definite D call. CDR3 length equals 13 residues. V shed 4 bases and J shed 1 base, with 7 bases lying between them. Germline-derived CDR1 and CDR2 are ENHRY and SYGVKD. The CDR3 protein is CAISGNGNTEAFF. The CDR3 DNA follows: TGTGCCATCAGTGGTAACGGGAACACTGAAGCTTTCTTT.

This clonotype has a handful of counts. The gene calls are TRBV12-3 or TRBV12-4 and TRBJ2-1, with 11 nucleotides matching TRBD2. The V gene end was trimmed by 6 bases and the J gene end by 9 bases; junction bases not matched to a gene: 4. The CDR3 is 13 amino acids. For the CDR3, the DNA is TGTGCCAGCAGAACACTAGCGGGAGCTGAGCAGTTCTTC. Its protein is CASRTLAGAEQFF.

This chain links TRBV14 with TRBJ1-1; D ambiguous. Germline lookup yields CDR1 SGHDN and CDR2 FVKESK. This CDR3 contains 14 residues. Trimming stripped 3 bases from V and 1 base from J, with 9 bases between. The CDR3 DNA sequence: TGTGCCAGCAGCCAGTTTAACGGGAACACTGAAGCTTTCTTT. It specifies CASSQFNGNTEAFF.

The chain couples TRBV10-3 to TRBJ1-1; 8 positions match TRBD1. Trimming removed 6 bases from V and 5 bases from J; junction bases left unmatched: 8. Germline CDR1 is ENHRY and CDR2 is SYGVKD. The CDR3 is made up of 14 amino acids. The CDR3 sequence is CAIRPIRGRTEAFF. The CDR3 nucleotides are TGTGCCATCAGACCTATCAGGGGGCGAACTGAAGCTTTCTTT.

The rearrangement uses TRBV4-2 and TRBJ1-5; D remains ambiguous. The CDR3 sequence is 19 residues long. Germline V gene data show CDR1 as LGHNA and CDR2 as YNFKEQ. Trimming took 4 bases from V and 1 from J, leaving 23 bases between them. The CDR3 nucleotides read TGTGCCAGCAGCCTATATCCCGCGGGCGGCCTGAGGAGCAATCAGCCCCAGCATTTT. Translation: CASSLYPAGGLRSNQPQHF.

This clonotype was seen a few times. The gene calls are TRBV5-1 and TRBJ2-3; 10 bases fit TRBD1. This CDR3 contains 16 residues. The ends lost 4 bases at V and 3 bases at J; junction bases unmatched: 8. Germline V gene sequence: CDR1 SGHRS, CDR2 YFSETQ. The CDR3 here is CASSLGQGVRTDTQYF. DNA for the CDR3: TGCGCCAGCAGCCTAGGACAGGGGGTTAGGACAGATACGCAGTATTTT.

This clonotype was detected many times. This CDR3 reads CASSQVRQGLQFF. The CDR3 DNA reads as TGTGCCAGCAGCCAAGTTCGACAGGGACTGCAGTTCTTC. The chain recombines TRBV14 with TRBJ2-1, with D possibly matching TRBD1 (7 bases). The CDR3 length is 13 residues. Per the germline V gene, CDR1 is SGHDN and CDR2 is FVKESK. V was pared by 1 base and J by 12 bases, with 13 bases between.

This clonotype was detected many times. Written as DNA, the CDR3 is TGCGCCAGCAGCGCCGGACGGCGAGCCTACGAGCAGTACTTC. Translating it yields CASSAGRRAYEQYF. This chain joins TRBV5-1 and TRBJ2-7; no clear D gene. V gave up 4 bases and J gave up 2 bases, with 13 bases separating them. The CDR3 is made up of 14 amino acids. Per the germline V gene, CDR1 is SGHRS and CDR2 is YFSETQ. The full variable domain, rest sourced from reference TRBV5-1 and TRBJ2-7, is KAGVTQTPRYLIKTRGQQVTLSCSPISGHRSVSWYQQTPGQGLQFLFEYFSETQRNKGNFPGRFSGRQFSNSRSEMNVSTLELGDSALYLCASSAGRRAYEQYFGPGTRLTVT.

This clonotype showed up many times. V and J are TRBV29-1 and TRBJ2-7; tentative D call: TRBD1 (6 bases). CDR1 is SQVTM, CDR2 ANQGSEA, per germline. The CDR3 sequence is 16 residues long. V lost 6 bases, J lost 4 bases, and 25 bases lay in between. The CDR3 reads CSVADRLGARVYEQYF. The CDR3 DNA is TGCAGCGTCGCGGATCGTTTGGGGGCCCGGGTATACGAGCAGTACTTC.

In regard to this clonotype: An end of the junction differs from the germline gene, which may be a read error. The V and J genes are TRBV11-3 and TRBJ2-5; TRBD1 matches at 7 bases. Germline CDR1 is SGHNT and CDR2 is YENEEA. The CDR3 is made up of 16 amino acids. The CDR3 is CASSQSLQGQQETQYF. In DNA, the CDR3 is TGTGCCAGCAGCCAATCCCTACAGGGACAGCAAGAAACCCAGTACTTC.

The CDR3 region has the DNA TGTGCCAGCAGTTATAATAGACAGCTGAACACTGAAGCTTTCTTT. This translates into CASSYNRQLNTEAFF. The V call is TRBV6-5, the J call TRBJ1-1; a weak D match, TRBD1 (5 bases). Between the trimmed V and J ends, which lost 3 bases and 0 bases, there was a span of 11 bases. CDR1 and CDR2 (germline): MNHEY, SVGAGI. The CDR3 is made up of 15 amino acids.

This clonotype was recorded many times. This chain uses TRBV20-1 with TRBJ2-3; 10 nucleotides match TRBD2. Germline CDR1 and CDR2: DFQATT and SNEGSKA (reference sequence). The ends lost 3 bases at V and 6 bases at J; junction bases unmatched: 6. CDR3 size: 14 residues. The CDR3 protein is CSASSGGPGDTQYF. CDR3 DNA sequence: TGCAGTGCTAGTAGCGGGGGGCCGGGGGATACGCAGTATTTT.

This clonotype was seen only a few times. The V call is TRBV7-6, the J call TRBJ2-2; 8 positions agree with TRBD2. V lost 2 bases, J lost 0 bases, and 2 bases stayed unmatched. The CDR3 sequence is 16 residues long. Germline V gene sequence: CDR1 SGHVS, CDR2 FNYEAQ. The CDR3 region has the DNA TGTGCCAGCAGCTTAAGGGGACTAGCGAACACCGGGGAGCTGTTTTTT. Its translation is CASSLRGLANTGELFF.

The V call is TRBV4-3, the J call TRBJ2-3; D possibly uses TRBD1 or TRBD2 (5 bases each). This CDR3 has 15 residues. V was cut by 4 bases and J by 2 bases, with 13 bases left in between. From germline, CDR1 is LGHNA and CDR2 YSLEER. In DNA form, the CDR3 reads TGCGCCAGCAGCCTCACCGGGGACGACACAGATACGCAGTATTTT. Translating gives CASSLTGDDTDTQYF.

This clonotype was detected many times. This CDR3 reads CASSDGQAGDNEQFF. For the CDR3, the DNA is TGTGCCAGCAGCGATGGACAGGCCGGAGACAATGAGCAGTTCTTC. The V gene is TRBV9, the J gene TRBJ2-1; 7 nucleotides match TRBD1. The V segment lost 3 bases and the J segment 5 bases; nucleotides outside the gene matches: 8. CDR1 SGDLS and CDR2 YYNGEE come from the germline V gene. The CDR3 length is 15 residues.

This clonotype was observed a few times. The chain joins TRBV12-3 or TRBV12-4 to TRBJ1-5; perhaps TRBD1 as D (5 bases). V was clipped by 5 bases and J by 0 bases, with 14 bases between them. CDR3 size: 16 residues. The CDR3 DNA sequence: TGTGCCAGCAGTACGCAGGCAGGGTATAGCAATCAGCCCCAGCATTTT. Translating it yields CASSTQAGYSNQPQHF.

The V and J genes are TRBV7-9 and TRBJ2-1, with 10 positions matching TRBD1. This CDR3 has 11 residues. V was clipped by 5 bases and J by 15 bases; unmatched bases: 4. CDR1 is SEHNR, CDR2 FQNEAQ, per germline (reference sequence). Here the CDR3 DNA reads TGTGCCAGCAGCCAGGGACAGGGGTTGTTCTTC. Translated, it gives CASSQGQGLFF. Complete variable domain (other parts from reference TRBV7-9 and TRBJ2-1): DTGVSQNPRHKITKRGQNVTFRCDPISEHNRLYWYRQTLGQGPEFLTYFQNEAQLEKSRLLSDRFSAERPKGSFSTLEIQRTEQGDSAMYLCASSQGQGLFFGPGTRLTVL.

This clonotype was counted between two and nine times. The chain is built from TRBV12-3 or TRBV12-4 and TRBJ2-5; D could derive from TRBD1 or TRBD2 (5 bases each). This CDR3 is 15 amino acids long. V lost 3 bases and J 4 bases, leaving 15 bases between the germline ends. In nucleotides, the CDR3 is TGTGCCAGCAGTTTGAGATTGGGGGAAGGAGAGACCCAGTACTTC. This encodes CASSLRLGEGETQYF.

This chain links TRBV20-1 with TRBJ2-3; 7 nucleotides line up with TRBD1. The CDR3 contains 15 residues. From germline, CDR1 is DFQATT and CDR2 SNEGSKA (reference sequence). J lost 1 base, V lost 3 bases, and 7 bases had no gene match. CDR3 sequence: CSARGTAWGTDTQYF. Here the CDR3 DNA reads TGCAGTGCTAGGGGGACAGCCTGGGGCACAGATACGCAGTATTTT.